This TCR beta chain was retrieved from a study of blood T cell repertoires in COVID-19. Study-wide context: Sample material is recorded as cDNA or gDNA derived from T cells, B-cell-depleted T cells, or PBMCs.

CDR3 length equals 15 residues. Germline V CDR1 and CDR2: MNHEY, SMNVEV (reference sequence). With 5 bases removed from V and 2 bases from J, the gap between germline ends came to 15 bases. This clone was recorded once. Data came from immunoSEQ multiplex PCR; TCRdb stores just in-frame clones and leaves some out. The table records about 140,000 clones, 88% of them present only once. The TCR originated in a man between 65 and 80 years old with acute or convalescent COVID-19. Sequenced input: peripheral blood. The chain carries TRBV27 and TRBJ1-2; unclear D gene. The DNA for the CDR3 is TGTGCCAGCAGTCCATGGAGGAAAACGAACTATGGCTACACCTTC. This encodes CASSPWRKTNYGYTF.